The 2 T cell receptor beta chains listed next were all sequenced from one sample in a study of T cell responses to AZD1222 COVID-19 vaccine. Sequenced by immunoSEQ multiplex PCR; TCRdb stores in-frame clones only, minus some. The data contain approximately 71,000 clones, 88% of them singletons. This material consisted of peripheral blood, taken on day 0 of AZD1222 vaccination. These receptors came from an adult in good health.

The chain uses TRBV27 and TRBJ1-1; D is ambiguous. Germline CDR1 is MNHEY and CDR2 is SMNVEV (reference sequence). This CDR3 is built from 14 residues. The V end was cut by 1 base, the J end by 1 base, with 7 bases between. The CDR3 sequence is CASSLLYRNTEAFF. CDR3 nucleotides: TGTGCCAGCAGTTTATTATACAGGAACACTGAAGCTTTCTTT.

V and J are TRBV4-1 and TRBJ2-1; TRBD1 or TRBD2 may be the D gene (5 bases each). CDR1 is MGHRA, CDR2 YSYEKL, per germline. CDR3 size: 16 residues. V was clipped by 4 bases and J by 6 bases, with 19 bases between them. CDR3 protein: CASSLVTTLGRNEQFF. In DNA form, the CDR3 reads TGCGCCAGCAGCCTTGTGACTACCCTGGGACGCAATGAGCAGTTCTTC.